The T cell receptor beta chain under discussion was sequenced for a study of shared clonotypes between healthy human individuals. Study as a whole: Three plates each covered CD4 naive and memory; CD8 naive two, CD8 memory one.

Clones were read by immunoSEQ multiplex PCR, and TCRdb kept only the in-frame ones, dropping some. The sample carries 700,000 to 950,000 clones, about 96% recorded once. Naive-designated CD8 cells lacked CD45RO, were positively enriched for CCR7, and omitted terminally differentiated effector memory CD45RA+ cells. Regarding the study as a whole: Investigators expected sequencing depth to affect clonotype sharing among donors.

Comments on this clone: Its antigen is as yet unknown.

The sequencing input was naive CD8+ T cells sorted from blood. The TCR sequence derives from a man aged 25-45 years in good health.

The CDR3 spells CASSAADTGELFF. In nucleotides, the CDR3 is TGTGCCAGCAGCGCCGCGGACACCGGGGAGCTGTTTTTT. The chain couples TRBV7-6 to TRBJ2-2; D remains unclear. Germline V lookup: CDR1 SGHVS, CDR2 FNYEAQ. The CDR3 consists of 13 residues. Trimming took 5 bases from V and 3 from J, leaving 7 bases between them.